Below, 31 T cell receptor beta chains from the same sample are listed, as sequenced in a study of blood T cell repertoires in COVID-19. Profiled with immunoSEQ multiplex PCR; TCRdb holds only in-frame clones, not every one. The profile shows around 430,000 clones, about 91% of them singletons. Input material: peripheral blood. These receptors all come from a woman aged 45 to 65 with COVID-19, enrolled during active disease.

CDR3 in DNA: TGTGCCAGCAGCCTCCAGGGTGGTGGTAACTACGAGCAGTACTTC. Translated, it gives CASSLQGGGNYEQYF. The gene calls are TRBV5-5 and TRBJ2-7, with D perhaps TRBD1 (5 bases). The V end lost 4 bases, the J end lost 3 bases, and 17 bases lay between the germline ends. CDR3 size: 15 residues. Germline CDR1 SGHKS, CDR2 YYEKEE (reference sequence). Full variable domain (outside the CDR3, taken from reference TRBV5-5 and TRBJ2-7): DAGVTQSPTHLIKTRGQQVTLRCSPISGHKSVSWYQQVLGQGPQFIFQYYEKEERGRGNFPDRFSARQFPNYSSELNVNALLLGDSALYLCASSLQGGGNYEQYFGPGTRLTVT.

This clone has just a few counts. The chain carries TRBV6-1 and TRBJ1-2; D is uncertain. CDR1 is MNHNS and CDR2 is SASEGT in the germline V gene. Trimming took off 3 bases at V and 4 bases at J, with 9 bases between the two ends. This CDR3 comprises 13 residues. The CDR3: CASSEEQIYGYTF. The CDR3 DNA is TGTGCCAGCAGTGAGGAACAGATCTATGGCTACACCTTC.

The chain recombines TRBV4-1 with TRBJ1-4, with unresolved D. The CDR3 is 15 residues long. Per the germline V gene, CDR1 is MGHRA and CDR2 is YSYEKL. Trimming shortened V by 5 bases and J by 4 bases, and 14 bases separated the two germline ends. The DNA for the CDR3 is TGCGCCAGCAGCACTCAGGAGGCGATTAATGAAAAACTGTTTTTT. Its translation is CASSTQEAINEKLFF.

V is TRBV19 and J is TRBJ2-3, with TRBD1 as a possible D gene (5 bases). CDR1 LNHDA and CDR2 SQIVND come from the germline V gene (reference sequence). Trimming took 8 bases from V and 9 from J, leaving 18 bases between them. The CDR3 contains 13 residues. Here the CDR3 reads CASGAGLRGTQYF. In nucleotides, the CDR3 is TGTGCCAGTGGGGCAGGGCTCCGTGGGACGCAGTATTTT.

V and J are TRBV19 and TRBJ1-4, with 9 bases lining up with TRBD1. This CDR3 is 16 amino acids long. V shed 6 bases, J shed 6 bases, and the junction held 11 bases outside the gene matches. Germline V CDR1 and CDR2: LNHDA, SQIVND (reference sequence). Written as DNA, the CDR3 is TGTGCCAGTAGGGTGCGCCTCGGGACAGGGCATGAAAAACTGTTTTTT. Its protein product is CASRVRLGTGHEKLFF.

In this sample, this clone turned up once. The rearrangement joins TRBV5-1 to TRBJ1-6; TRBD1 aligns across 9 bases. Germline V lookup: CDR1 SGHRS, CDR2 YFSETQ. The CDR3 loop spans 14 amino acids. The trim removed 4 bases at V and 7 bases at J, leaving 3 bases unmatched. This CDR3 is CASSPDRGNSPLHF. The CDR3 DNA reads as TGCGCCAGCAGCCCGGACAGGGGCAATTCACCCCTCCACTTT.

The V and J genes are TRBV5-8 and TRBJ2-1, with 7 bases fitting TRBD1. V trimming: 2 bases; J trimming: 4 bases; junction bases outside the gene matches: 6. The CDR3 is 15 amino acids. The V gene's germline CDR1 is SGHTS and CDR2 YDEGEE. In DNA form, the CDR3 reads TGTGCCAGCAGCTTCGGACAGGTTCGATACAATGAGCAGTTCTTC. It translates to CASSFGQVRYNEQFF.

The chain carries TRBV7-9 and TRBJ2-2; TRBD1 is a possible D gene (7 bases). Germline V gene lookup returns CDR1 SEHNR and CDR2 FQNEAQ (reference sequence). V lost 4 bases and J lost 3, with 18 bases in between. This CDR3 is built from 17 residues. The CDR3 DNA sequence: TGTGCCAGCAGCTCCCCCAGGCGGGACAGAGACACCGGGGAGCTGTTTTTT. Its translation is CASSSPRRDRDTGELFF.

Here the CDR3 reads CASPESAAGGNTGELFF. In DNA form, the CDR3 reads TGTGCCTCCCCCGAAAGCGCAGCGGGGGGGAACACCGGGGAGCTGTTTTTT. This chain joins TRBV30 and TRBJ2-2; 9 nucleotides line up with TRBD2. Germline CDR1 GTSNPN, CDR2 SVGIG (reference sequence). This CDR3 has 17 residues. V lost 7 bases, J lost 1 base, and 13 bases stayed unmatched.

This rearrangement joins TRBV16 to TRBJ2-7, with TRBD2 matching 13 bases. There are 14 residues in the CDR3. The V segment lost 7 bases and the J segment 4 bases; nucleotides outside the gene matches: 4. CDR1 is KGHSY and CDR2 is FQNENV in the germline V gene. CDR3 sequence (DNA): TGTGCCAGCACCCCGGGACTAGCGGGGTACGAGCAGTACTTC. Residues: CASTPGLAGYEQYF.

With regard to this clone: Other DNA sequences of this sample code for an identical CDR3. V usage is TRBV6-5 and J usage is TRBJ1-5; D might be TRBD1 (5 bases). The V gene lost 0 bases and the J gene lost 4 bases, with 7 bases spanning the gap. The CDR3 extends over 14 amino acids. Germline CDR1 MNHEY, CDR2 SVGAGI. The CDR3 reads CASSYSQGNQPQHF. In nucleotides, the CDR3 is TGTGCCAGCAGTTACTCCCAGGGAAATCAGCCCCAGCATTTT.

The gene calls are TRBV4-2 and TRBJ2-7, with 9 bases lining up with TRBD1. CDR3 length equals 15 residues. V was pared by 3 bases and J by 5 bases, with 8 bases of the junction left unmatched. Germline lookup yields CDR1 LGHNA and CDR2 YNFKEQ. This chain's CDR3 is CASSQVSGTGHEQYF. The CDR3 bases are TGTGCCAGCAGCCAGGTCTCCGGGACAGGGCACGAGCAGTACTTC.

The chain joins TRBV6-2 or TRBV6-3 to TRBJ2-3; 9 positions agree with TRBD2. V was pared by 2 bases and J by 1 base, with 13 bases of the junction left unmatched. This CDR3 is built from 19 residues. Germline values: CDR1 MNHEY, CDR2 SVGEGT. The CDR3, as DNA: TGTGCCAGCAGTTACAGGGCGGGGGGGGTTATCACGGGCACAGATACGCAGTATTTT. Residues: CASSYRAGGVITGTDTQYF.

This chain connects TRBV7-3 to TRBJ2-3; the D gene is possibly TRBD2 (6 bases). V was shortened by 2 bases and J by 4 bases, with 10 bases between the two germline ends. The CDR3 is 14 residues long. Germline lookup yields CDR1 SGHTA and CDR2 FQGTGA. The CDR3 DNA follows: TGTGCCAGCAGCTTATTAGCGGCGGCAGATACGCAGTATTTT. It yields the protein CASSLLAAADTQYF.

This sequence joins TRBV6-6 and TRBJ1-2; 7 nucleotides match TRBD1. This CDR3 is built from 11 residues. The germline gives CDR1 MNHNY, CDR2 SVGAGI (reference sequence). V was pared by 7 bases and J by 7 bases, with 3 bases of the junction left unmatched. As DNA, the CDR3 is TGTGCCAGCAAAGGGGGCACTGGCTACACCTTC. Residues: CASKGGTGYTF.

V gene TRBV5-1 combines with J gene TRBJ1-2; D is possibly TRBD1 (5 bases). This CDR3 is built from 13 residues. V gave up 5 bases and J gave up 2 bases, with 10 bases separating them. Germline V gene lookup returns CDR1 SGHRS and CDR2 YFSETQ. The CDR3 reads CASSFDSNYGYTF. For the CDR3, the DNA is TGCGCCAGCAGTTTCGACAGCAACTATGGCTACACCTTC. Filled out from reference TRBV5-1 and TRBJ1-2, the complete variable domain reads KAGVTQTPRYLIKTRGQQVTLSCSPISGHRSVSWYQQTPGQGLQFLFEYFSETQRNKGNFPGRFSGRQFSNSRSEMNVSTLELGDSALYLCASSFDSNYGYTFGSGTRLTVV.

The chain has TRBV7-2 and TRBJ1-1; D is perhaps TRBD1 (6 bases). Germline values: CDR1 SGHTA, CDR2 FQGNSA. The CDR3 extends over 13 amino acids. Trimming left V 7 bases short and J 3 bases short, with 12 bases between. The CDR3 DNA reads TGTGCCAGCATGGAACAGGGATACACTGAAGCTTTCTTT. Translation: CASMEQGYTEAFF. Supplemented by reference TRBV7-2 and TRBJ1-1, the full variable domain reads GAGVSQSPSNKVTEKGKDVELRCDPISGHTALYWYRQSLGQGLEFLIYFQGNSAPDKSGLPSDRFSAERTGGSVSTLTIQRTQQEDSAVYLCASMEQGYTEAFFGQGTRLTVV.

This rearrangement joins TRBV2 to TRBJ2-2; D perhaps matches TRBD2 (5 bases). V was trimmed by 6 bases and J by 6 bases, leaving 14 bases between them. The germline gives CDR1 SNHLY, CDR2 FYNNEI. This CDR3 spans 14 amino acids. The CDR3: CASRAVGGPGELFF. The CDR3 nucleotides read TGTGCCAGCAGAGCGGTAGGCGGCCCCGGGGAGCTGTTTTTT.

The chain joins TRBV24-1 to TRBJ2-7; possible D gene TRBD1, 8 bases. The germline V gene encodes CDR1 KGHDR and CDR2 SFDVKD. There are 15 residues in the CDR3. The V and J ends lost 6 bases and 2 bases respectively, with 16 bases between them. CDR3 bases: TGTGCCACCAGTTCCTGGACAGGGAGGGCCTACGAGCAGTACTTC. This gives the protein CATSSWTGRAYEQYF.

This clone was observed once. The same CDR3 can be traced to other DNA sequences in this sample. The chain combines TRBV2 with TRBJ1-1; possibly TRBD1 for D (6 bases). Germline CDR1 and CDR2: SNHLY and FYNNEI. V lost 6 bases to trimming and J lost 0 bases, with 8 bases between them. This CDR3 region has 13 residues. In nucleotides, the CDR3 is TGTGCCAGCAGCGGACAGTTGAACACTGAAGCTTTCTTT. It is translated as CASSGQLNTEAFF.

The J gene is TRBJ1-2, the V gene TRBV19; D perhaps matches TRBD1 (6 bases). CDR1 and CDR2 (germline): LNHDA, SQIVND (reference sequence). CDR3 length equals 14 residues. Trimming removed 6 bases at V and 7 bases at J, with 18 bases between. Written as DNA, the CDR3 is TGTGCCAGTAGCCGAGGGCAGGGGAGAGGTGGCTACACCTTC. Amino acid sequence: CASSRGQGRGGYTF.

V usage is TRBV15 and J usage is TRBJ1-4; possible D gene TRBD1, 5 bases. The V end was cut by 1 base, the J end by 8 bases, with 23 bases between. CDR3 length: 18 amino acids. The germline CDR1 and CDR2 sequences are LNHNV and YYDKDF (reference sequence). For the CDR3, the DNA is TGTGCCACCAGCAGAGTCTCCGCCGTCGGAGGGGTTCAAGAAAAACTGTTTTTT. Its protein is CATSRVSAVGGVQEKLFF.

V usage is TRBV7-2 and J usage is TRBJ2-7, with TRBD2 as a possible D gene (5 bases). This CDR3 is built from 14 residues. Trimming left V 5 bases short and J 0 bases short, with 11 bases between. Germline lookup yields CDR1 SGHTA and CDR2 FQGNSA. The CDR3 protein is CASSSYLASYEQYF. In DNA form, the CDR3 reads TGTGCCAGCAGCAGCTATCTAGCCTCCTACGAGCAGTACTTC.

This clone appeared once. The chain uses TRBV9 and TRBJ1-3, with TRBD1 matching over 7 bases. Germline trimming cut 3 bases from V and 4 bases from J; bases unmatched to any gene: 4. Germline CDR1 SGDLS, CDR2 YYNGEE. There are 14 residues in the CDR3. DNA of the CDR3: TGTGCCAGCAGCGAGGGGGCTGAAGGAAACACCATATATTTT. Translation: CASSEGAEGNTIYF.

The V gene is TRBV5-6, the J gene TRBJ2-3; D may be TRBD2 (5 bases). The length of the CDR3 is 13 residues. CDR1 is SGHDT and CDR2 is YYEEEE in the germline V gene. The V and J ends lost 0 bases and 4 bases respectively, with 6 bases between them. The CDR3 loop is CASSLGEPDTQYF. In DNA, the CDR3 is TGTGCCAGCAGCTTGGGGGAGCCAGATACGCAGTATTTT.

The DNA for the CDR3 is TGTGCCAGCAGCCCGTTGGGGACACTGGGTTTGAATGAGCAGTTCTTC. Translation: CASSPLGTLGLNEQFF. V and J are TRBV13 and TRBJ2-1, with D maybe TRBD1 (6 bases). CDR1 PRHDT and CDR2 FYEKMQ come from the germline V gene (reference sequence). Trimming removed 5 bases from V and 7 bases from J, with 21 bases in between. The CDR3 runs to 16 residues. The whole variable domain, remainder taken from reference TRBV13 and TRBJ2-1, is AAGVIQSPRHLIKEKRETATLKCYPIPRHDTVYWYQQGPGQDPQFLISFYEKMQSDKGSIPDRFSAQQFSDYHSELNMSSLELGDSALYFCASSPLGTLGLNEQFFGPGTRLTVL.

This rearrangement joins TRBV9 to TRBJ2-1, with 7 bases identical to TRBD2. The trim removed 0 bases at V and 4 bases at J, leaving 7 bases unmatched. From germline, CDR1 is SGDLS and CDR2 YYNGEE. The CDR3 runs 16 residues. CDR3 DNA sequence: TGTGCCAGCAGCGTAGGGCTAGGGAGGGTTTACAATGAGCAGTTCTTC. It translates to CASSVGLGRVYNEQFF.

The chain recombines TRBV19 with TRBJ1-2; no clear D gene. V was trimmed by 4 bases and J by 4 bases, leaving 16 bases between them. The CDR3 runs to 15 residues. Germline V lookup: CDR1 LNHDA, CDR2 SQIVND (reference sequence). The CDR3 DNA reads TGTGCCAGTAGTAATTTTGGTGCAGGAACCTATGGCTACACCTTC. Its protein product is CASSNFGAGTYGYTF.

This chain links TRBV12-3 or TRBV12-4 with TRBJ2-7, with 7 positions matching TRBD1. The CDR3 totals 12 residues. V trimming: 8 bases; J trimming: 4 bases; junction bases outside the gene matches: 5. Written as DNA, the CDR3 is TGTGCCAGCTTGGGACAGACTTACGAGCAGTACTTC. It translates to CASLGQTYEQYF.

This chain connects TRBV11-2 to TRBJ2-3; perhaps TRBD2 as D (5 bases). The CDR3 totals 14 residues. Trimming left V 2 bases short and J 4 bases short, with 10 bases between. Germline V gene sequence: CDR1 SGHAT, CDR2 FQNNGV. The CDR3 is CASSLSLAPDTQYF. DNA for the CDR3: TGTGCCAGCAGCTTAAGCCTAGCACCAGATACGCAGTATTTT.

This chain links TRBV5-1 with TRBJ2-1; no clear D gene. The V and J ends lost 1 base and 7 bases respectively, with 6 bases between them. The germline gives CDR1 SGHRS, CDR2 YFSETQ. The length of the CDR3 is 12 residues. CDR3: CASSLSTNEQFF. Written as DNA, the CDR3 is TGCGCCAGCAGCTTGTCGACAAATGAGCAGTTCTTC.